This entry lists 18 T cell receptor beta chains sequenced from one sample in a study of Ad26.COV2.S vaccination and SARS-CoV-2 variants. The treatment was: around 19 received Ad26.COV2.S at low or high dose, single or two shots; about 5 received placebo; per-sample allocation not given. The samples were gathered on day 63 after the first injection of vaccine or placebo. Clones were sequenced by immunoSEQ multiplex PCR, and TCRdb holds only the in-frame ones, with some missing. There are a few hundred thousand clones in the sample; around 93% occur only once, and roughly 1.7% lies in the top ten. Sequencing was performed on peripheral blood, taken in a trial of Ad26.COV2.S vaccine versus placebo. These receptors all stem from a person aged 18-65 years who received the Ad26.COV2.S COVID-19 vaccine or a placebo.

The chain is built from TRBV7-9 and TRBJ2-7, with 8 bases matching TRBD2. The trim removed 4 bases at V and 6 bases at J, leaving 8 bases unmatched. This CDR3 contains 14 residues. The germline CDR1 and CDR2 sequences are SEHNR and FQNEAQ (reference sequence). CDR3 nucleotides: TGTGCCAGCAGCTCCGGGAGGGTAGCGGGCGAGCAGTACTTC. Translation: CASSSGRVAGEQYF. The full variable domain, with the rest looked up from reference TRBV7-9 and TRBJ2-7, is DTGVSQNPRHKITKRGQNVTFRCDPISEHNRLYWYRQTLGQGPEFLTYFQNEAQLEKSRLLSDRFSAERPKGSFSTLEIQRTEQGDSAMYLCASSSGRVAGEQYFGPGTRLTVT.

The chain carries TRBV7-2 and TRBJ2-3; 8 nucleotides line up with TRBD2. V shed 5 bases and J 4 bases; nucleotides not matched to a gene: 5. The CDR3 is 14 residues long. Germline V gives CDR1 SGHTA, CDR2 FQGNSA. Here the CDR3 DNA reads TGTGCCAGCAGCCGGGGGGGCCTATCAGATACGCAGTATTTT. This codes for CASSRGGLSDTQYF. The whole variable domain, remainder taken from reference TRBV7-2 and TRBJ2-3, is GAGVSQSPSNKVTEKGKDVELRCDPISGHTALYWYRQSLGQGLEFLIYFQGNSAPDKSGLPSDRFSAERTGGSVSTLTIQRTQQEDSAVYLCASSRGGLSDTQYFGPGTRLTVL.

The CDR3 region is CASSLSGAGETQYF. The CDR3 region has the DNA TGTGCCAGCAGCTTATCGGGGGCCGGGGAGACCCAGTACTTC. This sequence joins TRBV7-2 and TRBJ2-5; either TRBD1 or TRBD2 may fit D (6 bases each). The V and J ends lost 2 bases and 5 bases respectively, with 12 bases between them. CDR3 size: 14 residues. Looked up from germline, CDR1 is SGHTA and CDR2 is FQGNSA.

This chain joins TRBV5-6 and TRBJ2-7; D possibly corresponds to TRBD2 (5 bases). The CDR3 is 14 residues long. V dropped 3 bases and J dropped 2 bases, with 12 bases sitting between them. Germline CDR1 is SGHDT and CDR2 is YYEEEE. The DNA of the CDR3 is TGTGCCAGCAGCTCCCCCGGGAACACCTACGAGCAGTACTTC. Translation gives CASSSPGNTYEQYF.

The chain has TRBV30 and TRBJ2-2; 7 nucleotides agree with TRBD1. The junction had 12 bases not matched to a gene; V was cut back by 4 bases and J by 4 bases. Germline-derived CDR1 and CDR2 are GTSNPN and SVGIG (reference sequence). The CDR3 extends over 16 amino acids. The CDR3 bases are TGTGCCTGGACCCGGACAGGCAAATTTTCCACCGGGGAGCTGTTTTTT. It translates to CAWTRTGKFSTGELFF.

The J gene is TRBJ2-7, the V gene TRBV27; D not certain. In germline, CDR1 is MNHEY, CDR2 SMNVEV (reference sequence). The CDR3 has 14 amino acids. V dropped 5 bases and J dropped 1 base, with 12 bases sitting between them. The CDR3 coding sequence is TGTGCCAGCAGTCCAGTAGACGGATCCTACGAGCAGTACTTC. Translation: CASSPVDGSYEQYF.

The rearrangement uses TRBV18 and TRBJ1-1; 7 bases are shared with TRBD1. Germline CDR1 and CDR2: KGHSH and LQKENI. Losses at the gene ends were 5 bases for V and 3 bases for J; bases not matched to a gene: 9. This CDR3 has 15 residues. CDR3 in DNA: TGTGCCAGCTCAACTTATACAGGGGCTGACACTGAAGCTTTCTTT. Its protein product is CASSTYTGADTEAFF.

V and J are TRBV27 and TRBJ2-5, with D perhaps matching TRBD1 (6 bases). CDR1 MNHEY and CDR2 SMNVEV come from the germline V gene (reference sequence). Trimming stripped 3 bases from V and 7 bases from J, with 15 bases between. The CDR3 consists of 14 residues. CDR3 sequence reads: CASSLGTGSGTQYF. The DNA for the CDR3 is TGTGCCAGCAGTTTGGGCACAGGGTCCGGGACCCAGTACTTC.

The V gene is TRBV19, the J gene TRBJ2-7, with 9 bases identical to TRBD2. V trimming: 4 bases; J trimming: 4 bases; junction bases outside the gene matches: 2. Germline CDR1 LNHDA, CDR2 SQIVND (reference sequence). The CDR3 covers 13 residues. DNA of the CDR3: TGTGCCAGTAGTACTACTAGCGGGTACGAGCAGTACTTC. Translation gives CASSTTSGYEQYF.

This rearrangement joins TRBV11-2 to TRBJ2-7; 8 bases align to TRBD1. Unmatched junction bases numbered 3, after V lost 1 base and J lost 10 bases. Germline CDR1 SGHAT, CDR2 FQNNGV. The CDR3 has 12 residues. CDR3 sequence reads: CASSLVGTGQYF. The CDR3 DNA reads as TGTGCCAGCAGCTTAGTAGGGACAGGCCAGTACTTC.

J is TRBJ1-6 and V is TRBV30; D might be TRBD1 (6 bases). CDR3 length: 17 amino acids. The germline CDR1 and CDR2 sequences are GTSNPN and SVGIG (reference sequence). Trimming cost V 4 bases and J 0 bases, with 16 bases left between them. The CDR3 coding sequence is TGTGCCTGGAATACAGGGAAATCGAGCTCCTATAATTCACCCCTCCACTTT. Amino acid sequence: CAWNTGKSSSYNSPLHF.

This chain links TRBV7-9 with TRBJ1-2; D is possibly TRBD1 (5 bases). The CDR3 is 12 residues long. V lost 2 bases to trimming and J lost 7 bases, with 8 bases between them. In germline, CDR1 is SEHNR, CDR2 FQNEAQ (reference sequence). CDR3 in amino acids: CASSLSGAGYTF. For the CDR3, the DNA is TGTGCCAGCAGCTTAAGTGGGGCTGGCTACACCTTC.

The chain couples TRBV3-1 (or the pseudogene TRBV3-2) to TRBJ2-7; D unclear. V was cut by 4 bases and J by 0 bases, with 10 bases left in between. This CDR3 region has 14 residues. Germline V gene data show CDR1 as LGHDT and CDR2 as YNNKEL (reference sequence). CDR3 in amino acids: CASSPEQFSYEQYF. The CDR3 DNA sequence: TGTGCCAGCAGCCCCGAACAGTTCTCCTACGAGCAGTACTTC.

The chain couples TRBV27 to TRBJ1-2, with 7 bases matching TRBD1. The V and J ends lost 5 bases and 3 bases, in that order; junction bases with no gene match: 6. CDR1 MNHEY and CDR2 SMNVEV come from the germline V gene (reference sequence). This CDR3 contains 14 residues. CDR3 region: CASSGRDRYYGYTF. The CDR3 DNA reads TGTGCCAGCAGTGGCCGGGACAGATACTATGGCTACACCTTC.

This chain uses TRBV30 with TRBJ2-1; D is undetermined. V dropped 2 bases and J dropped 8 bases, with 10 bases sitting between them. This CDR3 comprises 12 residues. CDR1 GTSNPN and CDR2 SVGIG come from the germline V gene (reference sequence). DNA for the CDR3: TGTGCCTGGAGTACTCAAAGGGATGAGCAGTTCTTC. Its translation is CAWSTQRDEQFF.

The chain employs TRBV11-2 and TRBJ1-2, with 9 bases aligning to TRBD1. CDR3 size: 15 residues. The germline V gene encodes CDR1 SGHAT and CDR2 FQNNGV. The V and J ends lost 1 base and 8 bases, in that order; junction bases with no gene match: 8. CDR3 in DNA: TGTGCCAGCAGCTTAGTCCAGGACAGGGGTCGAGGCTACACCTTC. Translating gives CASSLVQDRGRGYTF. Complete variable domain (other parts from reference TRBV11-2 and TRBJ1-2): EAGVAQSPRYKIIEKRQSVAFWCNPISGHATLYWYQQILGQGPKLLIQFQNNGVVDDSQLPKDRFSAERLKGVDSTLKIQPAKLEDSAVYLCASSLVQDRGRGYTFGSGTRLTVV.

The rearrangement links TRBV12-3 or TRBV12-4 to TRBJ2-7, with no clear D. This CDR3 comprises 13 residues. The V gene lost 6 bases and the J gene lost 6 bases, with 15 bases spanning the gap. The CDR3 here is CASSIMGRTEQYF. The CDR3 region has the DNA TGTGCCAGCAGCATAATGGGCCGGACCGAGCAGTACTTC.

The chain combines TRBV5-6 with TRBJ1-4; perhaps TRBD1 as D (5 bases). The V end was cut by 4 bases, the J end by 0 bases, with 13 bases between. This CDR3 region has 16 residues. CDR1 SGHDT and CDR2 YYEEEE come from the germline V gene. CDR3 in amino acids: CASSPISGTTNEKLFF. The CDR3 DNA sequence: TGTGCCAGCAGCCCGATTTCAGGGACAACTAATGAAAAACTGTTTTTT.